This is a list of T cell receptor beta chains from one sample in a study of PD-1 blockade in mismatch repair-deficient tumors. Produced via immunoSEQ multiplex PCR; TCRdb's table is partial and in-frame only. The repertoire holds approximately 100,000 clones, roughly four fifths seen once, with roughly 6.3% in the top ten. The input for sequencing was peripheral blood, taken roughly 36 weeks after starting pembrolizumab. These receptors originate from an adult with mismatch repair-deficient cancer. CDR3s include the opening cysteine and the closing phenylalanine or tryptophan. A D gene is named only where the DNA matches it firmly. Only some rows state a clone size, as once, few, many or a class for expanded clones.

V gene	CDR3 length	D gene	clone size	J gene	CDR3 protein	CDR3 DNA
TRBV5-1	15	TRBD2	NA	TRBJ2-1	CASSIAGGSYNEQFF	TGCGCCAGCAGCATAGCGGGAGGATCCTACAATGAGCAGTTCTTC
TRBV19	15	TRBD1	once	TRBJ1-2	CASSNRDRVGYGYTF	TGTGCCAGTAGTAATCGGGACAGGGTGGGCTATGGCTACACCTTC
TRBV9	12	NA	NA	TRBJ2-1	CASSFTLDEQFF	TGTGCCAGCAGCTTCACGTTGGATGAGCAGTTCTTC
TRBV5-1	16	TRBD2	NA	TRBJ2-3	CASSLGGRPSTDTQYF	TGCGCCAGCAGCTTGGGCGGGAGGCCCAGCACAGATACGCAGTATTTT
TRBV6-1	16	NA	once	TRBJ2-3	CASSGPSGGGTDTQYF	TGTGCCAGCAGTGGCCCCTCTGGAGGCGGCACAGATACGCAGTATTTT
TRBV6-5	11	NA	NA	TRBJ1-3	CASGDRNTIYF	TGTGCCAGCGGTGATCGTAACACCATATATTTT
TRBV27	14	NA	NA	TRBJ1-1	CASSLAGENTEAFF	TGTGCCAGCAGTTTAGCGGGGGAGAATACTGAAGCTTTCTTT
TRBV6-6	15	TRBD1	NA	TRBJ1-1	CASSSRDRANTEAFF	TGTGCCAGCAGTTCCCGGGACAGAGCGAACACTGAAGCTTTCTTT
TRBV30	16	TRBD2	once	TRBJ2-1	CAWSSTGTSMHNEQFF	TGTGCCTGGAGCTCAACCGGGACTAGCATGCACAATGAGCAGTTCTTC
TRBV4-1	15	NA	NA	TRBJ2-7	CASSPTAKSPYEQYF	TGCGCCAGCAGCCCTACAGCGAAGTCCCCCTACGAGCAGTACTTC
TRBV12-5	15	TRBD2	NA	TRBJ2-1	CASGPTSGWDNEQFF	TGTGCTAGTGGGCCTACTAGCGGGTGGGACAATGAGCAGTTCTTC
TRBV4-1	17	NA	NA	TRBJ1-1	CASSQDPPQGRLTEAFF	TGCGCCAGCAGCCAAGATCCCCCGCAGGGGCGGTTAACTGAAGCTTTCTTT
TRBV30	15	NA	NA	TRBJ2-1	CAWSVGDPPNNEQFF	TGTGCCTGGAGTGTAGGTGACCCCCCGAACAATGAGCAGTTCTTC
TRBV9	14	NA	few	TRBJ2-7	CASSPRFEVNEQYF	TGTGCCAGCAGCCCCCGATTTGAGGTCAACGAGCAGTACTTC
TRBV7-9	16	NA	NA	TRBJ2-5	CASSLYPAWDAETQYF	TGTGCCAGCAGCTTATACCCGGCGTGGGACGCAGAGACCCAGTACTTC
TRBV19	14	NA	NA	TRBJ2-3	CASSISGSTDTQYF	TGTGCCAGTAGTATATCAGGCAGCACAGATACGCAGTATTTT
TRBV6-6	12	NA	few	TRBJ1-1	CASSYENREAFF	TGTGCCAGCAGTTACGAAAACAGGGAAGCTTTCTTT
TRBV5-1	15	NA	NA	TRBJ1-5	CASSLRGSSNQPQHF	TGCGCCAGCAGCTTGCGGGGTTCTAGCAATCAGCCCCAGCATTTT
TRBV27	14	NA	NA	TRBJ1-3	CASSLGGSGNTIYF	TGTGCCAGCAGTTTAGGGGGGTCTGGAAACACCATATATTTT
TRBV7-8	14	NA	NA	TRBJ2-1	CASSLRQAYNEQFF	TGTGCCAGCAGTCTCCGACAGGCCTACAATGAGCAGTTCTTC
TRBV5-1	15	NA	NA	TRBJ2-7	CASSLLPSPSYEQYF	TGCGCCAGCAGCTTGTTACCCAGCCCCTCCTACGAGCAGTACTTC
TRBV19	12	NA	NA	TRBJ2-2	CASSIGGGELFF	TGTGCCAGTAGTATAGGGGGCGGGGAGCTGTTTTTT
TRBV5-6	13	TRBD2	NA	TRBJ2-5	CASSKTSGGAQYF	TGTGCCAGCAGCAAGACTAGCGGGGGGGCCCAGTACTTC
TRBV5-1	15	NA	NA	TRBJ2-1	CASSLSWGSYNEQFF	TGCGCCAGCAGCTTGTCTTGGGGGTCCTACAATGAGCAGTTCTTC
TRBV27	15	NA	NA	TRBJ2-6	CASSLDELGANVLTF	TGTGCCAGCAGTTTGGATGAACTGGGGGCCAACGTCCTGACTTTC
TRBV7-9	14	NA	once	TRBJ1-2	CASSLEGGFRGYTF	TGTGCCAGCAGCTTAGAAGGGGGTTTTAGAGGCTACACCTTC
TRBV2	11	NA	once	TRBJ2-5	CASRTRETQYF	TGTGCCAGCAGGACCCGAGAGACCCAGTACTTC
TRBV12-5	13	NA	NA	TRBJ1-2	CASGLVRGNGYTF	TGTGCTAGTGGTTTGGTCAGGGGAAATGGCTACACCTTC
TRBV29-1	15	NA	NA	TRBJ2-5	CSVELQGLGVKTQYF	TGCAGCGTTGAACTCCAGGGACTGGGCGTGAAGACCCAGTACTTC
TRBV5-6	17	NA	NA	TRBJ2-1	CASSGDTYTNSYNEQFF	TGTGCCAGCAGCGGAGACACGTACACAAACTCCTACAATGAGCAGTTCTTC
TRBV5-1	15	NA	NA	TRBJ1-4	CASSLESGGGEKLFF	TGCGCCAGCAGCTTGGAGTCGGGGGGTGGAGAAAAACTGTTTTTT
TRBV14	15	NA	NA	TRBJ1-1	CASSPRQSMNTEAFF	TGTGCCAGCAGCCCTCGTCAAAGCATGAACACTGAAGCTTTCTTT
TRBV11-1	17	NA	NA	TRBJ2-2	CASSLAGKGRGTGELFF	TGTGCCAGCAGCTTAGCCGGGAAGGGCAGGGGCACCGGGGAGCTGTTTTTT